The clone carrying this TCR beta chain was seen ten or more times. One end of the junction varies from germline; a read error may be responsible. This entry comes from a study of Graves' ophthalmopathy and Graves' hyperthyroidism. The germline V gene has CDR1 SGHRS and CDR2 YFSETQ. The CDR3 has 14 amino acids. Researchers took RNA transcripts and amplified TCR beta CDR3 regions from them. HTBI primers were used in a first-round RT-PCR, which preceded a second-round multiplex PCR. Via MiXCR, TCRdb re-called the multiplex PCR reads, giving one row per CDR3 protein. The sample lists about 600,000 distinct CDR3 sequences, under 40% occurring once. Clinical symptoms, serum thyroxine, TRAb, thyroid ultrasound and orbital computed tomography determined diagnosis.

The gene calls are TRBV5-1 and TRBJ1-5, with 7 bases matching TRBD1. Source material: peripheral blood or thyroid tissue (not recorded which). This sequence was found in an adult man with Graves' hyperthyroidism. DNA of the CDR3: TGTGCCAGCAGTCTTACAGGGGCAGGTCAGCCCCAGCATTTT. It specifies CASSLTGAGQPQHF.